A selection of T cell receptor beta chains follows, all from one sample in a study of T cell clonotyping in hematopoietic cell transplantation. Sequencing used immunoSEQ multiplex PCR; TCRdb keeps in-frame clones, though not all of them. The table shows roughly 42,000 clones, with 90% to 95% occurring only once. The sequenced sample was peripheral blood mononuclear cells. The receptor source for this set is a woman aged 45 to 65 in good health. Some clones in this sample may be carry-over from other donors' samples. Each CDR3 is given with its conserved first and last residue. A D gene is named only where the DNA matches it firmly. Part of the rows lack a size; the others show once, few, many or a class for expanded clones.

V gene	clone size	D gene	J gene	CDR3 protein	CDR3 DNA
TRBV19	NA	NA	TRBJ1-5	CAATTVAGAHQPQHF	TGTGCGGCCACTACGGTGGCGGGGGCGCATCAGCCCCAGCATTTT
TRBV7-9	once	NA	TRBJ2-2	CASSDGVIGELFF	TGTGCCAGCAGCGACGGAGTAATCGGGGAGCTGTTTTTT
TRBV7-2	NA	NA	TRBJ2-4	CASSQRNENIQYF	TGTGCCAGCAGCCAAAGGAACGAAAACATTCAGTACTTC
TRBV4-2	NA	TRBD2	TRBJ2-3	CASSRPAGGDPTDTQYF	TGTGCCAGCAGCCGACCCGCGGGGGGAGACCCCACAGATACGCAGTATTTT
TRBV28	NA	NA	TRBJ1-2	CASSGQLDYGYTF	TGTGCCAGCAGTGGACAGCTAGACTATGGCTACACCTTC
TRBV5-1	NA	TRBD1	TRBJ2-3	CASSLGQGSTDTQYF	TGCGCCAGCAGCTTGGGACAGGGTAGCACAGATACGCAGTATTTT
TRBV5-1	NA	NA	TRBJ2-5	CASSLAGGEETQYF	TGCGCCAGCAGCTTGGCCGGAGGGGAAGAGACCCAGTACTTC
TRBV4-3	NA	NA	TRBJ1-1	CASSQGWGTNTEAFF	TGCGCCAGCAGCCAAGGTTGGGGAACGAACACTGAAGCTTTCTTT
TRBV9	NA	NA	TRBJ2-1	CASSPQPFGGVAYNEQFF	TGTGCCAGCAGCCCGCAGCCGTTCGGCGGGGTCGCCTACAATGAGCAGTTCTTC
TRBV5-6	NA	NA	TRBJ2-1	CASSWTGGAMNEQFF	TGTGCCAGCAGCTGGACTGGGGGGGCGATGAATGAGCAGTTCTTC
TRBV10-3	NA	TRBD1	TRBJ1-5	CATMGQLNQPQHF	TGTGCCACAATGGGACAGCTCAATCAGCCCCAGCATTTT
TRBV19	NA	TRBD1	TRBJ1-2	CASAKGQTYGYTF	TGTGCCAGCGCCAAGGGACAGACCTATGGCTACACCTTC
TRBV19	once	NA	TRBJ1-6	CASRDSRLNSPLHF	TGTGCCAGTAGGGACAGTCGCCTTAATTCACCCCTCCACTTT
TRBV19	NA	NA	TRBJ2-3	CASKDPNTDTQYF	TGTGCCAGTAAGGACCCGAATACAGATACGCAGTATTTT
TRBV6-5	NA	NA	TRBJ1-6	CASSYRDTYNSPLHF	TGTGCCAGCAGTTACCGGGACACGTATAATTCACCCCTCCACTTT
TRBV11-2	NA	TRBD1	TRBJ1-6	CASSLDLGQGSSPLHF	TGTGCCAGCAGCTTAGATCTGGGACAGGGGAGTTCACCCCTCCACTTT
TRBV10-3	once	NA	TRBJ1-1	CATLGEGKTEAFF	TGTGCCACCCTCGGAGAGGGAAAGACTGAAGCTTTCTTT
TRBV6-6	NA	TRBD1	TRBJ1-5	CASSYSIQGGEQPQHF	TGTGCCAGCAGTTACTCAATCCAGGGGGGTGAGCAGCCCCAGCATTTT
TRBV9	NA	NA	TRBJ1-4	CASSAGRGSNEKLFF	TGTGCCAGCAGCGCGGGGAGGGGATCTAATGAAAAACTGTTTTTT
TRBV19	NA	NA	TRBJ2-7	CASSIDSGTYEQYF	TGTGCCAGTAGTATAGACAGCGGCACCTACGAGCAGTACTTC
TRBV7-3	NA	NA	TRBJ1-1	CASSSFPGTTEAFF	TGTGCCAGCAGCTCATTCCCGGGAACCACTGAAGCTTTCTTT
TRBV6-6	NA	NA	TRBJ1-1	CASMMNTEAFF	TGTGCCAGCATGATGAACACTGAAGCTTTCTTT
TRBV6-1	NA	NA	TRBJ2-7	CASTAGSSYEQYF	TGTGCCAGCACGGCAGGGAGCTCCTACGAGCAGTACTTC
TRBV28	NA	TRBD1	TRBJ1-4	CASSIPTGATNEKLFF	TGTGCCAGCAGTATCCCTACAGGGGCGACTAATGAAAAACTGTTTTTT
TRBV19	NA	NA	TRBJ2-2	CASSLGQNTGELFF	TGTGCCAGTAGTTTGGGTCAGAACACCGGGGAGCTGTTTTTT
TRBV10-3	NA	TRBD2	TRBJ2-1	CAIGDGTTNEQFF	TGTGCCATCGGAGACGGGACTACGAATGAGCAGTTCTTC
TRBV28	NA	NA	TRBJ2-7	CASTLEDGYEQYF	TGTGCCAGCACCTTAGAGGACGGCTACGAGCAGTACTTC
TRBV5-1	NA	TRBD2	TRBJ2-2	CASSLLGGYTGELFF	TGCGCCAGCAGCCTACTCGGGGGGTACACCGGGGAGCTGTTTTTT
TRBV7-8	NA	NA	TRBJ1-1	CASSLSGDPSNTEAFF	TGTGCCAGCAGCCTCTCGGGGGACCCATCGAACACTGAAGCTTTCTTT
TRBV5-6	NA	TRBD1	TRBJ2-7	CASSLGDSDYEQYF	TGTGCCAGCAGCCTGGGGGACAGTGACTACGAGCAGTACTTC
TRBV6-5	once	NA	TRBJ2-7	CASSYSTSPSYEQYF	TGTGCCAGCAGTTACAGTACATCCCCCTCCTACGAGCAGTACTTC
TRBV29-1	NA	TRBD1	TRBJ1-5	CSIRGLSDNQPQHF	TGCAGCATCAGGGGGCTCTCGGACAATCAGCCCCAGCATTTT
TRBV4-1	NA	TRBD2	TRBJ2-3	CASSLLLPGLKQYF	TGCGCCAGCAGCCTCCTCCTCCCGGGACTAAAGCAGTATTTT
TRBV18	NA	NA	TRBJ1-5	CASSPQAPVGSNQPQHF	TGTGCCAGCTCACCACAGGCACCGGTTGGGAGCAATCAGCCCCAGCATTTT
TRBV5-6	NA	NA	TRBJ2-3	CASSLGYGLTDTQYF	TGTGCCAGCAGCTTGGGGTACGGACTCACAGATACGCAGTATTTT
TRBV29-1	NA	TRBD2	TRBJ2-7	CSVELAGGPYEQYF	TGCAGCGTTGAACTGGCGGGGGGCCCTTACGAGCAGTACTTC
TRBV30	NA	NA	TRBJ2-2	CAWSNGWTGELFF	TGTGCCTGGAGTAATGGGTGGACCGGGGAGCTGTTTTTT
TRBV4-3	NA	NA	TRBJ1-1	CASSQRSFRHYMNTEAFF	TGCGCCAGCAGCCAGAGGAGCTTTAGGCACTACATGAACACTGAAGCTTTCTTT
TRBV5-6	NA	TRBD1	TRBJ2-2	CASSRDSSTGELFF	TGTGCCAGCAGTCGGGACAGCAGCACCGGGGAGCTGTTTTTT
TRBV5-5	NA	NA	TRBJ2-7	CASSLEALPYEQYF	TGTGCCAGCAGCTTGGAGGCCCTCCCCTACGAGCAGTACTTC
TRBV11-2	NA	NA	TRBJ1-4	CASSLAGGSEKLFF	TGTGCCAGCAGCTTAGCCGGAGGCAGTGAAAAACTGTTTTTT
TRBV2	NA	NA	TRBJ2-2	CASSKGRNTGELFF	TGTGCCAGCAGTAAGGGTAGGAACACCGGGGAGCTGTTTTTT
TRBV5-6	NA	NA	TRBJ1-1	CASRYVKGRENTEAFF	TGTGCCAGCAGGTATGTGAAGGGGCGCGAGAACACTGAAGCTTTCTTT
TRBV5-1	NA	NA	TRBJ2-7	CASSTGSSYEQYF	TGCGCCAGCAGCACTGGGTCCTCCTACGAGCAGTACTTC
TRBV27	NA	NA	TRBJ1-2	CASSKQANYGYTF	TGTGCCAGCAGCAAACAGGCTAACTATGGCTACACCTTC
TRBV7-2	NA	NA	TRBJ2-5	CASSLRGQETQYF	TGTGCCAGCAGCTTACGCGGCCAAGAGACCCAGTACTTC
TRBV14	NA	NA	TRBJ2-3	CASSQADTQYF	TGTGCCAGCAGCCAAGCAGATACGCAGTATTTT
TRBV19	NA	NA	TRBJ1-5	CASSIRRDTNQPQHF	TGTGCCAGTAGTATAAGGAGGGACACTAATCAGCCCCAGCATTTT
TRBV7-6	NA	TRBD1	TRBJ2-3	CASSRGQGSDTQYF	TGTGCCAGCAGCCGTGGACAGGGCTCAGATACGCAGTATTTT
TRBV4-3	NA	NA	TRBJ2-1	CASSQDEAGNEQFF	TGCGCCAGCAGCCAAGATGAGGCAGGCAATGAGCAGTTCTTC
TRBV11-2	NA	NA	TRBJ2-6	CASSLGGPSGANVLTF	TGTGCCAGCAGCTTAGGGGGTCCTTCTGGGGCCAACGTCCTGACTTTC
TRBV6-5	NA	NA	TRBJ1-2	CASSYFGDGYTF	TGTGCCAGCAGTTACTTTGGGGATGGCTACACCTTC
TRBV5-6	NA	NA	TRBJ1-5	CASSRSGVENQPQHF	TGTGCCAGCAGCCGCAGTGGGGTCGAAAATCAGCCCCAGCATTTT